The source of this TCR beta chain is a study of cytomegalovirus exposure and HLA in healthy donors. Study conclusions and caveats: The productive fraction for most TCR beta V segments was about 87% or about 30% in an earlier analysis.

The PCR had 60 Vbeta and 13 Jbeta primers. Profiling relied on immunoSEQ multiplex PCR, and the TCRdb table lists in-frame clones only, not all of them. The data hold roughly 100,000 clones, with 60% to 80% observed a single time. Concerning this clone itself: No antigen is known for it.

Source material: PBMCs. The sequence was collected from a boy aged 5-17 years in good health and CMV-seronegative.

The CDR3 spells CSVSRLISGNTIYF. The CDR3 bases are TGCAGCGTTTCCAGACTGATCTCTGGAAACACCATATATTTT. This rearrangement joins TRBV29-1 to TRBJ1-3; the D is unclear. The V gene lost 5 bases and the J gene lost 0 bases, with 11 bases spanning the gap. The CDR3 loop spans 14 amino acids. Per germline, CDR1 SQVTM and CDR2 ANQGSEA.